The T cell receptor beta chain under discussion was sequenced for a study of OX40 agonist ivuxolimab in advanced cancers. This table comes from immunoSEQ multiplex PCR, and its TCRdb copy is limited to in-frame clones, with some not included. The profile shows 80,000 to 95,000 clones, around 86% of them singletons. The CDR3 runs 11 residues. The V gene's germline CDR1 is MDHEN and CDR2 SYDVKM. Trimming removed 6 bases from V and 5 bases from J, with 8 bases in between. The source is an adult with an advanced solid tumor such as melanoma, head and neck, liver or kidney cancer. The specimen was CD4+ or CD8+ T cells sorted from blood, collected in a trial of the OX40 agonist ivuxolimab. The V gene is TRBV28, the J gene TRBJ2-7; D gene uncertain. Here the CDR3 DNA reads TGTGCCAGCAGCCTTCCACACGAGCAGTACTTC. As protein: CASSLPHEQYF.